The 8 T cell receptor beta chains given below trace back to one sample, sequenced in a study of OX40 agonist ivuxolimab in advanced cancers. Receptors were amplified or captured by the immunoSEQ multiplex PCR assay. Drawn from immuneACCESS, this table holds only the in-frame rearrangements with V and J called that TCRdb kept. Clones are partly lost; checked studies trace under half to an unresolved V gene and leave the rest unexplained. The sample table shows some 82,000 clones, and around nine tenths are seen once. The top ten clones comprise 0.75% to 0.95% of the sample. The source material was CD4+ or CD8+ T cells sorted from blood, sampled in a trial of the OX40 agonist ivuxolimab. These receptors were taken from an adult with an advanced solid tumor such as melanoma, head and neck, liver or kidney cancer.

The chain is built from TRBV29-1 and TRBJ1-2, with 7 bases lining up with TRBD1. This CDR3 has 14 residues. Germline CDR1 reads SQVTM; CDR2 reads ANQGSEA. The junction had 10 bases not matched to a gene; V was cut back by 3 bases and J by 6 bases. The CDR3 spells CSVEEWYTGDGYTF. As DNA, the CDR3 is TGCAGCGTTGAGGAGTGGTATACAGGGGATGGCTACACCTTC.

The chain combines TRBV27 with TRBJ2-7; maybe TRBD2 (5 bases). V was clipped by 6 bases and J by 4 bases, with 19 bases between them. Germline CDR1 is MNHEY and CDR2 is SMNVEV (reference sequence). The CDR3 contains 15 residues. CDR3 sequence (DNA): TGTGCCAGCAGCCGGACCGGGGTCCGGGGTTACGAGCAGTACTTC. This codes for CASSRTGVRGYEQYF.

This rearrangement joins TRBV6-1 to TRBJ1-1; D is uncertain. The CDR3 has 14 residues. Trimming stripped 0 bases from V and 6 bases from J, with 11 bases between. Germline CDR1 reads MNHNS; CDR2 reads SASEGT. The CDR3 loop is CASSEAGRWAEAFF. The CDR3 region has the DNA TGTGCCAGCAGTGAAGCAGGGAGGTGGGCTGAAGCTTTCTTT.

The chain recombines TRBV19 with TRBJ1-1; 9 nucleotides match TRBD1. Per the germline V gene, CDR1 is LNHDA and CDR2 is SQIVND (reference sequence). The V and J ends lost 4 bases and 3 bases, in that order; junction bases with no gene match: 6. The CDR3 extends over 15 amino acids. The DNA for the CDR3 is TGTGCCAGTAGTACTGGACAGGGGTCGCACACTGAAGCTTTCTTT. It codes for CASSTGQGSHTEAFF.

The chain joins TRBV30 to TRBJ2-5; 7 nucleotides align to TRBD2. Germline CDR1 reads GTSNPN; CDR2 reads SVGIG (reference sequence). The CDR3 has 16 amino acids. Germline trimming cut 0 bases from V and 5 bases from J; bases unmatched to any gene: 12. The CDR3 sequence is CAWSVGVGGSRETQYF. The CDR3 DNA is TGTGCCTGGAGTGTAGGGGTGGGAGGGAGCCGGGAGACCCAGTACTTC. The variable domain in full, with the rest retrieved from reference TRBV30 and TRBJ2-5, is SQTIHQWPATLVQPVGSPLSLECTVEGTSNPNLYWYRQAAGRGLQLLFYSVGIGQISSEVPQNLSASRPQDRQFILSSKKLLLSDSGFYLCAWSVGVGGSRETQYFGPGTRLLVL.

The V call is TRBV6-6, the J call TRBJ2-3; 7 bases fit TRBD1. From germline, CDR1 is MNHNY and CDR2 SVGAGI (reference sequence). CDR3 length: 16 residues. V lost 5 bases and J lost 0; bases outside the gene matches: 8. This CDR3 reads CASSPPGQISTDTQYF. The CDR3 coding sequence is TGTGCCAGCAGTCCCCCGGGACAGATTAGCACAGATACGCAGTATTTT.

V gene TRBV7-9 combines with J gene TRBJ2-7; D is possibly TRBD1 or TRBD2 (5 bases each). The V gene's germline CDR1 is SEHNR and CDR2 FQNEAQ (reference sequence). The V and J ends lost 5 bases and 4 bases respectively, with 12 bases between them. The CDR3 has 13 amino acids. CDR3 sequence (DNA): TGTGCCAGCAGCCTCGGGACCCTGTACGAGCAGTACTTC. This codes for CASSLGTLYEQYF.

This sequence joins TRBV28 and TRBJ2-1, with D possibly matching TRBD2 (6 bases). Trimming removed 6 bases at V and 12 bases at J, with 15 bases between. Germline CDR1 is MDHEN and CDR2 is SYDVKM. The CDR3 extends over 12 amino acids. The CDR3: CASSVERAGQFF. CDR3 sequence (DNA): TGTGCCAGCAGCGTTGAGCGGGCGGGGCAGTTCTTC.